The sequence of this TCR beta chain was determined in a study of human T cells and chemical hapten exposure. In the study overall: Patients, chiefly female, had alopecia areata, totalis or universalis. Study-level results: No alteration of TCRs above 1 in 1000 frequency was seen with DPC sensitization. Controls formed significantly fewer large CDR3 similarity clusters than expanded TCRs did.

Comment on this clonotype: The antigen remains unidentified.

Indicated time point: patch test 1, 2 weeks after DPC sensitization. The treatment: therapeutic diphenylcyclopropenone sensitization with weekly scalp DPC. Ahead of applying each patch test, blood was sampled. TCRdb re-analysed the RACE reads in MiXCR, keeping a single row per CDR3 protein. The table lists 370,000 or so distinct CDR3 sequences, approximately 4.4% of them singletons. Sequencing used whole blood, obtained in connection with sensitization to the hapten diphenylcyclopropenone (DPC). The receptor was derived from a woman aged 45 to 65 with alopecia areata. Some clones in this sample may be carry-over from other donors' samples.

The chain's CDR3 is CASSLFGGSTYNEQFF. The CDR3 DNA is TGTGCCAGCAGTTTATTCGGGGGGTCGACCTACAATGAGCAGTTCTTC. V usage is TRBV28 and J usage is TRBJ2-1; TRBD2 matches at 7 bases. J was trimmed by 2 bases and V by 1 base; bases with no gene match: 5. This CDR3 is built from 16 residues. Germline V gene data show CDR1 as MDHEN and CDR2 as SYDVKM.